The next 27 T cell receptor beta chains were all read from a single sample in a study of identical twins. TCRdb re-derived calls from the 5' RACE reads in MiXCR, one entry per CDR3 protein. The sample gives about 490,000 distinct CDR3 sequences, 13% to 15% of which show up once; about 0.4% is in the top ten. This sample was shared with a second study, whose subject was yellow fever vaccine responses in identical twins.

The source material was CD4+ T cells sorted from blood. These receptors were collected from a young woman in good health.

This clonotype was detected a few times. The J gene is TRBJ1-1, the V gene TRBV3-1; unclear D gene. Germline CDR1 and CDR2: LGHDT and YNNKEL (reference sequence). This CDR3 has 14 residues. The germline V and J ends were trimmed by 0 bases and 1 base, with 6 bases remaining between them. CDR3 loop: CASSQDTGNTEAFF. For the CDR3, the DNA is TGTGCCAGCAGCCAAGATACGGGGAACACTGAAGCTTTCTTT.

Many counts were recorded for this clonotype. This chain links TRBV6-1 with TRBJ1-4, with no clear D. V lost 6 bases to trimming and J lost 5 bases, with 16 bases between them. The CDR3 is 15 residues long. The V gene's germline CDR1 is MNHNS and CDR2 SASEGT. DNA of the CDR3: TGTGCCAGCAGCCCCGGGAGGGTGTCCAATGAAAAACTGTTTTTT. Its translation: CASSPGRVSNEKLFF.

V and J are TRBV11-2 and TRBJ2-5; no clear D. Trimming pared 0 bases from V and 7 bases from J, leaving 3 bases between. This CDR3 has 11 amino acids. CDR1 is SGHAT, CDR2 FQNNGV, per germline. Written as DNA, the CDR3 is TGTGCCAGCAGCTTAGATTGGACCCAGTACTTC. It specifies CASSLDWTQYF.

This clonotype has just one count. This chain uses TRBV20-1 with TRBJ2-7; TRBD2 matches at 9 bases. Germline-derived CDR1 and CDR2 are DFQATT and SNEGSKA (reference sequence). V shed 7 bases, J shed 2 bases, and the junction held 15 bases outside the gene matches. This CDR3 contains 16 residues. The CDR3 region is CSVSGQAGGGAYEQYF. The CDR3 DNA follows: TGCAGTGTCTCGGGCCAAGCGGGAGGAGGAGCCTACGAGCAGTACTTC.

This chain links TRBV7-2 with TRBJ1-5; D is unresolved. The CDR3 consists of 16 residues. Trimming cost V 1 base and J 5 bases, with 15 bases left between them. CDR1 is SGHTA and CDR2 is FQGNSA in the germline V gene. The CDR3 region is CASSLDLRFGDQPQHF. CDR3 nucleotide sequence: TGTGCCAGCAGCTTAGATTTGAGGTTCGGCGATCAGCCCCAGCATTTT.

The chain couples TRBV12-3 or TRBV12-4 to TRBJ1-2; the D is unclear. V dropped 6 bases and J dropped 1 base, with 12 bases sitting between them. The CDR3 extends over 14 amino acids. Here the CDR3 DNA reads TGTGCCAGCAGCCGCGGGGAATTTAACTATGGCTACACCTTC. Protein sequence: CASSRGEFNYGYTF.

This clonotype was observed a handful of times. The chain couples TRBV4-2 to TRBJ2-1; maybe TRBD2 (5 bases). Germline V gene sequence: CDR1 LGHNA, CDR2 YNFKEQ. The CDR3 runs to 14 residues. The V gene lost 0 bases and the J gene lost 7 bases, with 10 bases spanning the gap. CDR3 loop: CASSQDPERNEQFF. The CDR3 nucleotides are TGTGCCAGCAGCCAAGACCCCGAGCGGAATGAGCAGTTCTTC.

This clonotype was found a few times. The rearrangement links TRBV29-1 to TRBJ2-3, with D perhaps matching TRBD1 (5 bases). The CDR3 has 14 residues. Germline CDR1 is SQVTM and CDR2 is ANQGSEA. Deletions cut 5 bases from V and 1 base from J, with 13 bases between. CDR3 bases: TGCAGCGTTACGACAGTGCTCGGCACAGATACGCAGTATTTT. It yields the protein CSVTTVLGTDTQYF.

J is TRBJ2-1 and V is TRBV9, with 7 bases lining up with TRBD1. The CDR3 runs to 14 residues. CDR1 SGDLS and CDR2 YYNGEE come from the germline V gene. With V trimmed by 2 bases and J by 5 bases, 4 bases remained unmatched. This CDR3 reads CASSVLGGDNEQFF. The CDR3 DNA is TGTGCCAGCAGCGTCTTAGGGGGCGACAATGAGCAGTTCTTC.

This clonotype was recorded many times. V gene TRBV24-1 combines with J gene TRBJ2-4; 7 bases are shared with TRBD1. The CDR3 is 15 amino acids. The J segment lost 7 bases and the V segment lost 3 bases, leaving 8 bases of the junction unmatched. Germline V gene data show CDR1 as KGHDR and CDR2 as SFDVKD. The CDR3 protein is CATSDDTRDSNIQYF. In DNA form, the CDR3 reads TGTGCCACCAGTGATGATACCCGGGACAGTAACATTCAGTACTTC.

V gene TRBV5-1 combines with J gene TRBJ1-2, with TRBD1 matching 10 bases. The germline V gene has CDR1 SGHRS and CDR2 YFSETQ. J gave up 4 bases and V 4 bases, and 10 bases lay outside the gene matches. The CDR3 has 16 amino acids. The CDR3 nucleotides read TGCGCCAGCAGCCAATCGACGGGACAGGGGTTCTATGGCTACACCTTC. Its protein is CASSQSTGQGFYGYTF. The complete variable domain, with remaining parts taken from reference TRBV5-1 and TRBJ1-2, reads KAGVTQTPRYLIKTRGQQVTLSCSPISGHRSVSWYQQTPGQGLQFLFEYFSETQRNKGNFPGRFSGRQFSNSRSEMNVSTLELGDSALYLCASSQSTGQGFYGYTFGSGTRLTVV.

This clonotype appeared a few times. The chain links TRBV6-1 to TRBJ2-2; 12 bases map to TRBD2. There are 15 residues in the CDR3. Per germline, CDR1 MNHNS and CDR2 SASEGT. Germline trimming cut 7 bases from V and 4 bases from J; bases unmatched to any gene: 4. The CDR3 nucleotides read TGTGCCAGCACCAAGACTAGCGGGAGCACCGGGGAGCTGTTTTTT. This gives the protein CASTKTSGSTGELFF.

The V gene is TRBV20-1, the J gene TRBJ2-7, with D uncertain. Between the trimmed V and J ends, which lost 5 bases and 3 bases, there was a span of 14 bases. In germline, CDR1 is DFQATT, CDR2 SNEGSKA (reference sequence). The CDR3 loop spans 13 amino acids. The CDR3 DNA reads as TGCAGTGCTGTCCCGATGAACAACTACGAGCAGTACTTC. Protein: CSAVPMNNYEQYF.

The rearrangement uses TRBV12-3 or TRBV12-4 and TRBJ2-7; 7 bases align to TRBD2. Unmatched junction bases numbered 12, after V lost 2 bases and J lost 5 bases. The CDR3 runs 16 residues. The CDR3 is CASSLRRGGAADEQYF. The CDR3 region has the DNA TGTGCCAGCAGTTTAAGGCGGGGAGGGGCCGCCGACGAGCAGTACTTC.

J is TRBJ1-1 and V is TRBV28; D ambiguous. Trimming shortened V by 8 bases and J by 3 bases, and 7 bases separated the two germline ends. In germline, CDR1 is MDHEN, CDR2 SYDVKM. The CDR3 runs 11 residues. The CDR3 protein is CASASYTEAFF. CDR3 nucleotide sequence: TGTGCCAGCGCAAGTTACACTGAAGCTTTCTTT.

This clonotype has just a few counts. This sequence joins TRBV28 and TRBJ2-5, with D possibly being TRBD2 (7 bases). Germline V gene data show CDR1 as MDHEN and CDR2 as SYDVKM. V was trimmed by 5 bases and J by 4 bases, leaving 20 bases between them. The CDR3 sequence is 16 residues long. The DNA of the CDR3 is TGTGCCAGCAGTCTGGGGGGGGTCGCCAGGGGAGAGACCCAGTACTTC. Protein: CASSLGGVARGETQYF. Full variable domain (outside the CDR3, taken from reference TRBV28 and TRBJ2-5): DVKVTQSSRYLVKRTGEKVFLECVQDMDHENMFWYRQDPGLGLRLIYFSYDVKMKEKGDIPEGYSVSREKKERFSLILESASTNQTSMYLCASSLGGVARGETQYFGPGTRLLVL.

This sequence joins TRBV2 and TRBJ2-1; 7 nucleotides agree with TRBD1. Germline V CDR1 and CDR2: SNHLY, FYNNEI. After removal of 4 bases from V and 9 bases from J, the junction contained 6 bases not matched to a gene. The CDR3 contains 13 residues. The CDR3 is CASSGDSPGEQFF. CDR3 nucleotide sequence: TGTGCCAGCAGTGGGGACAGCCCAGGTGAGCAGTTCTTC.

V and J are TRBV20-1 and TRBJ2-7; 7 bases map to TRBD2. The CDR3 extends over 14 amino acids. Germline lookup yields CDR1 DFQATT and CDR2 SNEGSKA (reference sequence). V lost 3 bases and J lost 0; bases outside the gene matches: 5. CDR3 nucleotide sequence: TGCAGTGCTAGGGCTTTAGCGGGCTCCTACGAGCAGTACTTC. This codes for CSARALAGSYEQYF.

This clonotype was observed at least ten times. J is TRBJ2-3 and V is TRBV12-5, with 7 bases identical to TRBD1. The V gene end was trimmed by 5 bases and the J gene end by 0 bases; junction bases not matched to a gene: 5. Per germline, CDR1 LGHNT and CDR2 FRNRAP. The CDR3 has 15 amino acids. CDR3: CASGTGQTSTDTQYF. CDR3 DNA: TGTGCTAGTGGTACGGGACAGACTAGCACAGATACGCAGTATTTT.

The gene calls are TRBV12-3 or TRBV12-4 and TRBJ2-3, with TRBD1 matching 8 bases. V trimming: 5 bases; J trimming: 3 bases; junction bases outside the gene matches: 7. This CDR3 contains 15 residues. In nucleotides, the CDR3 is TGTGCCAGCAGTCTTCGACAGGGGCAGACAGATACGCAGTATTTT. This sequence encodes CASSLRQGQTDTQYF.

This clonotype was detected ten times or more. The chain joins TRBV28 to TRBJ2-7; the D gene is possibly TRBD1 (5 bases). CDR1 is MDHEN and CDR2 is SYDVKM in the germline V gene. The CDR3 is made up of 13 amino acids. Trimming removed 7 bases from V and 6 bases from J, with 16 bases in between. This CDR3 reads CASMVGPTGEQYF. The CDR3 DNA sequence: TGTGCCAGCATGGTGGGTCCTACAGGCGAGCAGTACTTC. Variable domain in full (rest from reference TRBV28 and TRBJ2-7): DVKVTQSSRYLVKRTGEKVFLECVQDMDHENMFWYRQDPGLGLRLIYFSYDVKMKEKGDIPEGYSVSREKKERFSLILESASTNQTSMYLCASMVGPTGEQYFGPGTRLTVT.

The chain uses TRBV6-1 and TRBJ1-5; 7 nucleotides line up with TRBD1. The ends lost 3 bases at V and 5 bases at J; junction bases unmatched: 10. In germline, CDR1 is MNHNS, CDR2 SASEGT. The CDR3 runs to 16 residues. CDR3 sequence (DNA): TGTGCCAGCAGTGAGGCAGGGGGAGGGGTGGATCAGCCCCAGCATTTT. It codes for CASSEAGGGVDQPQHF.

The chain combines TRBV2 with TRBJ2-7; unclear D gene. This CDR3 comprises 12 residues. The V and J ends lost 4 bases and 9 bases respectively, with 13 bases between them. Germline CDR1 SNHLY, CDR2 FYNNEI. The CDR3 loop reads CASSAGSLRQYV. In DNA form, the CDR3 reads TGTGCCAGCAGTGCCGGTAGTCTTCGGCAGTACGTC.

The chain uses TRBV29-1 and TRBJ2-1; 7 bases fit TRBD2. The CDR3 spans 14 residues. V trimming: 6 bases; J trimming: 0 bases; junction bases outside the gene matches: 5. The germline CDR1 and CDR2 sequences are SQVTM and ANQGSEA. The CDR3 region has the DNA TGCAGCGTAGTAGCGGGCAGCTCCTACAATGAGCAGTTCTTC. Its protein product is CSVVAGSSYNEQFF.

V usage is TRBV5-5 and J usage is TRBJ2-5; D might be TRBD1 (6 bases). The CDR3 runs 14 residues. Germline values: CDR1 SGHKS, CDR2 YYEKEE (reference sequence). The V and J ends lost 4 bases and 2 bases respectively, with 12 bases between them. The CDR3 spells CASSGGSLQETQYF. The DNA for the CDR3 is TGTGCCAGCAGCGGGGGCAGCTTACAAGAGACCCAGTACTTC.

This clonotype was observed a few times. The rearrangement links TRBV5-1 to TRBJ2-2, with a weak D call TRBD1 (6 bases). This CDR3 contains 14 residues. Germline assignment: CDR1 SGHRS and CDR2 YFSETQ. V dropped 5 bases and J dropped 7 bases, with 15 bases sitting between them. The CDR3 is CASSTLGADGELFF. The CDR3, as DNA: TGCGCCAGCAGTACGTTGGGGGCGGACGGGGAGCTGTTTTTT.

In this sample, this clonotype turned up a few times. The V and J genes are TRBV24-1 and TRBJ2-5, with D possibly being TRBD1 or TRBD2 (5 bases each). With 4 bases removed from V and 5 bases from J, the gap between germline ends came to 10 bases. Germline assignment: CDR1 KGHDR and CDR2 SFDVKD. CDR3 length equals 13 residues. In DNA form, the CDR3 reads TGTGCCACCAGTGAGGGGGTTCCGGAGACCCAGTACTTC. Its protein product is CATSEGVPETQYF.